This entry lists 22 T cell receptor beta chains sequenced from one sample in a study of cytomegalovirus exposure and HLA in healthy donors. The primer mix had 60 Vbeta and 13 Jbeta primers. Sequencing was performed with immunoSEQ multiplex PCR; in TCRdb, only in-frame clones are kept and a portion is missing. There are more than 75,000 clones in the sample; approximately 90% occur only once, and approximately 2.3% lies in the top ten. The sample taken for sequencing was PBMCs. The receptors here all came from a man between 18 and 29 years old in good health and CMV-seronegative.

V usage is TRBV19 and J usage is TRBJ2-3; TRBD1 matches at 8 bases. Germline V gene sequence: CDR1 LNHDA, CDR2 SQIVND (reference sequence). The CDR3 length is 13 residues. Trimming cost V 10 bases and J 1 base; bases outside gene matches: 4. The CDR3 here is CATQTGGTDTQYF. CDR3 bases: TGTGCCACTCAGACAGGGGGCACAGATACGCAGTATTTT.

The rearrangement uses TRBV19 and TRBJ2-3; 11 bases line up with TRBD2. CDR3 length: 13 residues. Germline V gives CDR1 LNHDA, CDR2 SQIVND (reference sequence). V lost 10 bases, J lost 8 bases, and 8 bases stayed unmatched. CDR3: CATSGLAGGTQYF. DNA for the CDR3: TGTGCCACCTCTGGGCTAGCGGGGGGTACGCAGTATTTT.

V gene TRBV7-2 combines with J gene TRBJ2-1, with D possibly TRBD1 on 5 matching bases. The CDR3 is made up of 13 amino acids. V was clipped by 1 base and J by 10 bases, with 11 bases between them. Germline assignment: CDR1 SGHTA and CDR2 FQGNSA. The CDR3 DNA is TGTGCCAGCAGCTTAGGGGGCCTGGCCGAGCAGTTCTTC. Translation: CASSLGGLAEQFF.

This sequence joins TRBV6-5 and TRBJ1-1; 9 bases agree with TRBD1. The length of the CDR3 is 14 residues. V trimming: 9 bases; J trimming: 4 bases; junction bases outside the gene matches: 9. From germline, CDR1 is MNHEY and CDR2 SVGAGI. Written as DNA, the CDR3 is TGTGCCAGTTTCCGGGACAGGGTTGTCACTGAAGCTTTCTTT. This translates into CASFRDRVVTEAFF.

The chain employs TRBV4-2 and TRBJ2-1; TRBD2 aligns across 15 bases. The CDR3 runs 20 residues. V lost 2 bases and J lost 1; bases outside the gene matches: 9. The germline CDR1 and CDR2 sequences are LGHNA and YNFKEQ. This CDR3 reads CASSQISGLAGGISYNEQFF. The CDR3 DNA is TGTGCCAGCAGCCAAATCTCCGGACTAGCGGGAGGGATTTCCTACAATGAGCAGTTCTTC.

The V and J genes are TRBV5-6 and TRBJ1-1, with 7 bases matching TRBD1. J gave up 9 bases and V 0 bases, and 2 bases lay outside the gene matches. This CDR3 has 12 residues. Germline loops: CDR1 SGHDT, CDR2 YYEEEE. CDR3 amino acids: CASSLVQGQAFF. The CDR3 DNA sequence: TGTGCCAGCAGCTTGGTACAGGGGCAAGCTTTCTTT.

The genes are TRBV7-9 and TRBJ2-7, with a weak D call TRBD2 (5 bases). V lost 2 bases, J lost 7 bases, and 18 bases lay in between. The CDR3 runs to 15 residues. Germline CDR1 and CDR2: SEHNR and FQNEAQ (reference sequence). This chain's CDR3 is CASSLSESGNHEQYF. In DNA, the CDR3 is TGTGCCAGCAGCTTATCGGAGTCGGGAAACCATGAGCAGTACTTC.

The rearrangement uses TRBV18 and TRBJ1-6, with TRBD1 identical over 8 bases. The CDR3 length is 16 residues. Germline loops: CDR1 KGHSH, CDR2 LQKENI. The J segment lost 8 bases and the V segment lost 3 bases, leaving 9 bases of the junction unmatched. The CDR3 bases are TGTGCCAGCTCACCTCAGGGGGCGCCTTTCGATTCACCCCTCCACTTT. It translates to CASSPQGAPFDSPLHF.

This clone was counted once. V is TRBV27 and J is TRBJ1-5; 8 bases match TRBD1. The CDR3 spans 15 residues. Germline CDR1 and CDR2: MNHEY and SMNVEV (reference sequence). The junction had 7 bases not matched to a gene; V was cut back by 4 bases and J by 5 bases. The CDR3 is CASSSGHRGDQPQHF. The DNA of the CDR3 is TGTGCCAGCAGTTCCGGACACAGGGGGGATCAGCCCCAGCATTTT.

CDR3 DNA sequence: TGCGCCAGCAGCTTTGGCTATAGGGGCGGAATGTCCTATAATTCACCCCTCCACTTT. Amino acids: CASSFGYRGGMSYNSPLHF. The rearrangement links TRBV5-1 to TRBJ1-6; D may be TRBD1 (5 bases). Trimming stripped 2 bases from V and 1 base from J, with 19 bases between. The CDR3 consists of 19 residues. CDR1 and CDR2 (germline): SGHRS, YFSETQ. Together with reference TRBV5-1 and TRBJ1-6, the CDR3 gives the full variable domain: KAGVTQTPRYLIKTRGQQVTLSCSPISGHRSVSWYQQTPGQGLQFLFEYFSETQRNKGNFPGRFSGRQFSNSRSEMNVSTLELGDSALYLCASSFGYRGGMSYNSPLHFGNGTRLTVT.

In its sample, this clone was seen once. The chain combines TRBV5-1 with TRBJ2-3; 12 bases fit TRBD2. The J segment lost 1 base and the V segment lost 7 bases, leaving 10 bases of the junction unmatched. Looked up from germline, CDR1 is SGHRS and CDR2 is YFSETQ. This CDR3 is 17 amino acids long. The CDR3 is CASGLAGLAGRTDTQYF. Here the CDR3 DNA reads TGCGCCAGCGGCCTAGCTGGACTAGCGGGACGCACAGATACGCAGTATTTT.

The V gene is TRBV7-9, the J gene TRBJ2-5; possibly TRBD2 for D (6 bases). The J call is uncertain, as TRBJ2-7 better fits the DNA end. The CDR3 length is 15 residues. The germline V gene has CDR1 SEHNR and CDR2 FQNEAQ (reference sequence). CDR3: CASGPLRETSSEQYF. CDR3 nucleotides: TGTGCCAGCGGCCCCCTCCGGGAAACTAGCAGCGAGCAGTACTTC.

The chain couples TRBV6-5 to TRBJ1-3; perhaps TRBD1 as D (6 bases). The V end lost 0 bases, the J end lost 2 bases, and 8 bases lay between the germline ends. The CDR3 covers 15 residues. Germline V lookup: CDR1 MNHEY, CDR2 SVGAGI. CDR3 DNA: TGTGCCAGCAGTTACTCGGCAGGGGCTGGAAACACCATATATTTT. Encoded protein: CASSYSAGAGNTIYF.

The V and J genes are TRBV18 and TRBJ2-5; TRBD2 matches 10 bases. The CDR3 extends over 15 amino acids. The germline gives CDR1 KGHSH, CDR2 LQKENI. V trimming: 6 bases; J trimming: 3 bases; junction bases outside the gene matches: 7. The CDR3 loop is CASSPTTSGKETQYF. CDR3 in DNA: TGTGCCAGCTCGCCAACAACTAGCGGGAAAGAGACCCAGTACTTC.

CDR3 region: CASSPSGSTPEQFF. In nucleotides, the CDR3 is TGTGCCAGCAGCCCTAGCGGGAGCACCCCTGAGCAGTTCTTC. This rearrangement joins TRBV9 to TRBJ2-1; the match to TRBD2 covers 10 bases. There are 14 residues in the CDR3. Germline loops: CDR1 SGDLS, CDR2 YYNGEE. The V segment lost 4 bases and the J segment 9 bases; nucleotides outside the gene matches: 7. The full variable domain, its missing parts supplied by reference TRBV9 and TRBJ2-1, is DSGVTQTPKHLITATGQRVTLRCSPRSGDLSVYWYQQSLDQGLQFLIQYYNGEERAKGNILERFSAQQFPDLHSELNLSSLELGDSALYFCASSPSGSTPEQFFGPGTRLTVL.

CDR3 nucleotides: TGTGCCAGCAGTAGGCGACTAGCGGGAGCCTACAATGAGCAGTTCTTC. It encodes CASSRRLAGAYNEQFF. V gene TRBV27 combines with J gene TRBJ2-1; 12 nucleotides align to TRBD2. V lost 5 bases, J lost 2 bases, and 4 bases stayed unmatched. Germline CDR1 reads MNHEY; CDR2 reads SMNVEV (reference sequence). There are 16 residues in the CDR3.

The chain has TRBV4-1 and TRBJ1-1; no firm D call. V was shortened by 2 bases and J by 0 bases, with 10 bases between the two germline ends. Germline V gene data show CDR1 as MGHRA and CDR2 as YSYEKL. This CDR3 is 15 amino acids long. The CDR3 region is CASSQSISVNTEAFF. CDR3 sequence (DNA): TGCGCCAGCAGCCAAAGTATATCGGTGAACACTGAAGCTTTCTTT.

The chain uses TRBV5-1 and TRBJ2-3; TRBD2 aligns across 8 bases. The CDR3 is 15 residues long. Trimming removed 0 bases from V and 0 bases from J; junction bases left unmatched: 0. The germline V gene has CDR1 SGHRS and CDR2 YFSETQ. Written as DNA, the CDR3 is TGCGCCAGCAGCTTGGTAGCGGGAAGCACAGATACGCAGTATTTT. Its protein is CASSLVAGSTDTQYF.

The genes are TRBV6-1 and TRBJ2-5, with 10 bases identical to TRBD2. The DNA end lines up better with TRBJ2-7; the J call may be wrong. Germline CDR1 MNHNS, CDR2 SASEGT. The CDR3 length is 17 residues. The CDR3 DNA follows: TGTGCCAGCAGTGAAGGTAAAAGGACTAGCGGTGCCTACGAGCAGTACTTC. It codes for CASSEGKRTSGAYEQYF.

V usage is TRBV7-9 and J usage is TRBJ2-1; 8 nucleotides line up with TRBD2. The trim removed 9 bases at V and 3 bases at J, leaving 7 bases unmatched. Germline V gene lookup returns CDR1 SEHNR and CDR2 FQNEAQ (reference sequence). This CDR3 is 14 amino acids long. The DNA of the CDR3 is TGTGCCAGTACACCGGGACTAGACTACAATGAGCAGTTCTTC. It is translated as CASTPGLDYNEQFF. Drawing the rest from reference TRBV7-9 and TRBJ2-1, the complete variable domain is DTGVSQNPRHKITKRGQNVTFRCDPISEHNRLYWYRQTLGQGPEFLTYFQNEAQLEKSRLLSDRFSAERPKGSFSTLEIQRTEQGDSAMYLCASTPGLDYNEQFFGPGTRLTVL.

This clone was found once. The chain has TRBV5-1 and TRBJ2-5; perhaps TRBD2 as D (6 bases). The last part of the DNA fits TRBJ2-7 better; the J call may be wrong. The CDR3 length is 12 residues. From germline, CDR1 is SGHRS and CDR2 YFSETQ. The CDR3 region has the DNA TGCGCCAGCAGCCTGGGCGGGGACGAGCAGTACTTC. This codes for CASSLGGDEQYF.

V gene TRBV19 combines with J gene TRBJ2-7, with a tentative D call TRBD2 (5 bases). This CDR3 is built from 14 residues. Germline V lookup: CDR1 LNHDA, CDR2 SQIVND (reference sequence). Deletions cut 1 base from V and 7 bases from J, with 14 bases between. The CDR3 region is CASSIAPTTREQYF. As DNA, the CDR3 is TGTGCCAGTAGTATAGCTCCGACTACCCGGGAGCAGTACTTC. The whole variable domain, remainder taken from reference TRBV19 and TRBJ2-7, is DGGITQSPKYLFRKEGQNVTLSCEQNLNHDAMYWYRQDPGQGLRLIYYSQIVNDFQKGDIAEGYSVSREKKESFPLTVTSAQKNPTAFYLCASSIAPTTREQYFGPGTRLTVT.